The sequence of this T cell receptor (beta chain) was determined in a study of blood T cells in healthy people across ages. V was trimmed by 6 bases and J by 4 bases, leaving 15 bases between them. Germline V gene lookup returns CDR1 MGHRA and CDR2 YSYEKL. This CDR3 contains 14 residues. Using a J-beta primer mix together with a sample-barcoded 5' primer, a second PCR was run for roughly 7 to 11 cycles. TCRdb called the 5' RACE reads again in MiXCR, with one record for every CDR3 protein. The repertoire holds about 1 million distinct CDR3 sequences, 35% to 50% seen once, with about 20% in the top ten. Researchers isolated at least 7 million PBMCs per sample.

The source of this sequence is a woman aged 60-70 years in good health. Sequenced material: blood. This chain joins TRBV4-1 and TRBJ1-1, with D maybe TRBD1 (5 bases). The CDR3 here is CASRQIGGGTEAFF. Here the CDR3 DNA reads TGCGCCAGCAGACAGATCGGGGGGGGCACTGAAGCTTTCTTT.